The 2 T cell receptor beta chains in this list originate from one sample, sequenced in a study of a mutant IDH1 vaccine in newly diagnosed glioma. Time point noted: baseline, week 1 (first vaccination visit). Regarding treatment: pre-vaccination baseline after standard-of-care therapy. TCRdb's copy holds only in-frame clones and misses some; the assay was immunoSEQ multiplex PCR. The sample includes around 89,000 clones, about four fifths of them seen just once. The sample was PBMCs, taken from a glioma patient treated with radiotherapy, temozolomide or both. These receptors came from a woman aged 45 to 65 with glioma.

The V call is TRBV13, the J call TRBJ1-2; no reliable D call. With 7 bases removed from V and 4 bases from J, the gap between germline ends came to 16 bases. This CDR3 contains 14 residues. Germline CDR1 reads PRHDT; CDR2 reads FYEKMQ (reference sequence). The DNA for the CDR3 is TGTGCCAGCAACTGGCAGCGGCGGTTCTATGGCTACACCTTC. Amino acids: CASNWQRRFYGYTF.

The V call is TRBV7-2, the J call TRBJ2-7; TRBD1 might be the D (7 bases). Germline loops: CDR1 SGHTA, CDR2 FQGNSA. The CDR3 sequence is 16 residues long. With 7 bases removed from V and 5 bases from J, the gap between germline ends came to 24 bases. CDR3 DNA sequence: TGTGCCAGCAAACTGGTGGGGGGCGCAGGGGGAAACGAGCAGTACTTC. The encoded protein is CASKLVGGAGGNEQYF.